The clone carrying this TCR beta chain showed up many times. Its target is not known. The data originate from a study of CD8 T cells in ankylosing spondylitis. Regarding the study as a whole: Disease-linked clones were found to be CD8+ and relatively rare in peripheral blood.

Trimming left V 3 bases short and J 0 bases short, with 7 bases between. CDR3 length equals 14 residues. TCRdb passed the 5' RACE reads through MiXCR, listing each CDR3 protein once. The table records around 160,000 distinct CDR3 sequences, more than 9% of them present only once. This receptor was obtained from a male donor with ankylosing spondylitis or in good health (not recorded which). The chain joins TRBV12-3 or TRBV12-4 to TRBJ2-3; D tentatively fits TRBD1 or TRBD2 (5 bases each). The specimen sequenced was blood, either unsorted or a sorted T cell fraction (not recorded which). The CDR3 loop reads CASSLGVSTDTQYF. CDR3 bases: TGTGCCAGCAGTTTGGGGGTTAGCACAGATACGCAGTATTTT.